One and the same sample provided the 25 T cell receptor beta chains below, sequenced in a study of sequential checkpoint blockade in melanoma. Described treatment: randomized to nivolumab then ipilimumab (arm A) or the reverse (arm B). Profiled with immunoSEQ multiplex PCR; TCRdb holds only in-frame clones, not every one. The sample consists of fewer than 45,000 clones, approximately 90% of them appearing once. The sample here was CD8+ T cells sorted from blood (inferred from file names), taken from a patient given nivolumab and ipilimumab in sequence. The receptors come from a human donor with melanoma.

V gene TRBV9 combines with J gene TRBJ2-5, with a weak D call TRBD1 (6 bases). Germline loops: CDR1 SGDLS, CDR2 YYNGEE. The CDR3 runs 15 residues. Trimming removed 0 bases at V and 2 bases at J, with 11 bases between. CDR3 DNA: TGTGCCAGCAGCGTAGTGAGGACAGAACAAGAGACCCAGTACTTC. Its translation is CASSVVRTEQETQYF.

The rearrangement joins TRBV10-2 to TRBJ2-7, with a weak D call TRBD1 (5 bases). Deletions cut 2 bases from V and 3 bases from J, with 11 bases between. The CDR3 sequence is 14 residues long. Germline lookup yields CDR1 WSHSY and CDR2 SAAADI. CDR3: CASSEVGARYEQYF. The CDR3 DNA reads as TGCGCCAGCAGTGAGGTAGGGGCTCGCTACGAGCAGTACTTC.

This chain joins TRBV13 and TRBJ2-2, with unresolved D. Germline values: CDR1 PRHDT, CDR2 FYEKMQ (reference sequence). The CDR3 is 12 amino acids. Between the trimmed V and J ends, which lost 5 bases and 5 bases, there was a span of 6 bases. In DNA, the CDR3 is TGTGCCAGCAGCATTCAAACCGGGGAGCTGTTTTTT. Encoded protein: CASSIQTGELFF.

The rearrangement uses TRBV7-9 and TRBJ2-1; 7 positions agree with TRBD2. This CDR3 is 15 amino acids long. The trim removed 5 bases at V and 7 bases at J, leaving 11 bases unmatched. In germline, CDR1 is SEHNR, CDR2 FQNEAQ (reference sequence). As DNA, the CDR3 is TGTGCCAGCAGCACGACCGGGGGAGGGTTGAATGAGCAGTTCTTC. This codes for CASSTTGGGLNEQFF.

This clone is categorized as large. This rearrangement joins TRBV4-1 to TRBJ1-1, with D perhaps TRBD1 (6 bases). This CDR3 has 16 residues. The ends were cut back, 3 bases at V and 0 bases at J, with 14 bases in the middle. Germline V gene data show CDR1 as MGHRA and CDR2 as YSYEKL. The CDR3 loop is CASSQETGLLNTEAFF. In nucleotides, the CDR3 is TGCGCCAGCAGCCAGGAGACAGGACTCCTGAACACTGAAGCTTTCTTT.

V is TRBV28 and J is TRBJ1-1; D not certain. Germline V lookup: CDR1 MDHEN, CDR2 SYDVKM. CDR3 size: 13 residues. The germline V and J ends were trimmed by 5 bases and 0 bases, with 7 bases remaining between them. CDR3 in DNA: TGTGCCAGCAGTCTGGTAGTGAACACTGAAGCTTTCTTT. Translated, it gives CASSLVVNTEAFF.

This CDR3 reads CASSVGTGHYGYTF. The CDR3 DNA reads TGTGCCAGCAGCGTGGGGACAGGGCACTATGGCTACACCTTC. The chain has TRBV9 and TRBJ1-2; TRBD1 agrees at 9 bases. The germline gives CDR1 SGDLS, CDR2 YYNGEE. The V gene end was trimmed by 2 bases and the J gene end by 3 bases; junction bases not matched to a gene: 2. This CDR3 is 14 amino acids long.

The rearrangement joins TRBV7-9 to TRBJ2-7; D unclear. Germline V gene data show CDR1 as SEHNR and CDR2 as FQNEAQ (reference sequence). Deletions cut 2 bases from V and 4 bases from J, with 9 bases between. The CDR3 consists of 13 residues. The CDR3 region is CASSLSVEYEQYV. In DNA form, the CDR3 reads TGTGCCAGCAGCTTATCCGTGGAGTACGAGCAGTACGTC.

The rearrangement uses TRBV9 and TRBJ2-3; possible D gene TRBD2, 6 bases. Looked up from germline, CDR1 is SGDLS and CDR2 is YYNGEE. V lost 0 bases to trimming and J lost 2 bases, with 16 bases between them. This CDR3 has 17 amino acids. The CDR3 here is CASSVGLVPSFTDTQYF. As DNA, the CDR3 is TGTGCCAGCAGCGTAGGACTAGTCCCATCTTTCACAGATACGCAGTATTTT.

The chain carries TRBV19 and TRBJ2-7; 15 positions agree with TRBD2. This CDR3 is 14 amino acids long. Unmatched junction bases numbered 7, after V lost 9 bases and J lost 7 bases. Germline V gene data show CDR1 as LNHDA and CDR2 as SQIVND (reference sequence). As DNA, the CDR3 is TGTGCCAGCGGACTAGCGGGAGGGCCGGGTGAGCAGTACTTC. Translated, it gives CASGLAGGPGEQYF.

The chain is built from TRBV5-8 and TRBJ2-1; maybe TRBD2 (5 bases). The germline CDR1 and CDR2 sequences are SGHTS and YDEGEE. The V and J ends lost 6 bases and 3 bases respectively, with 13 bases between them. CDR3 length: 14 residues. The DNA of the CDR3 is TGTGCCAGCACCCTCCGAGGGAGCTACAATGAGCAGTTCTTC. It is translated as CASTLRGSYNEQFF. Combining the CDR3 with reference TRBV5-8 and TRBJ2-1 gives the whole variable domain EAGVTQSPTHLIKTRGQQATLRCSPISGHTSVYWYQQALGLGLQFLLWYDEGEERNRGNFPPRFSGRQFPNYSSELNVNALELEDSALYLCASTLRGSYNEQFFGPGTRLTVL.

The V call is TRBV29-1, the J call TRBJ2-7, with TRBD1 identical over 10 bases. This CDR3 region has 15 residues. Germline CDR1 and CDR2: SQVTM and ANQGSEA. Trimming cost V 3 bases and J 2 bases; bases outside gene matches: 7. CDR3 bases: TGCAGCGTTGAGTTAGGACAGGGGGTTACCTACGAGCAGTACTTC. Translation gives CSVELGQGVTYEQYF.

This clone was seen a single time. The rearrangement joins TRBV2 to TRBJ2-7, with 8 bases aligning to TRBD2. CDR1 is SNHLY, CDR2 FYNNEI, per germline. J lost 0 bases, V lost 0 bases, and 1 base had no gene match. The CDR3 is 15 amino acids. CDR3 nucleotides: TGTGCCAGCAGTGAAGCGAGCGGGAGCTCCTACGAGCAGTACGTC. This gives the protein CASSEASGSSYEQYV.

The chain recombines TRBV9 with TRBJ2-5; 13 positions match TRBD2. The CDR3 extends over 18 amino acids. V lost 0 bases, J lost 5 bases, and 10 bases stayed unmatched. Germline CDR1 SGDLS, CDR2 YYNGEE. This CDR3 reads CASSVGGLAGYPGETQYF. CDR3 DNA sequence: TGTGCCAGCAGCGTAGGGGGACTAGCGGGGTACCCCGGGGAGACCCAGTACTTC.

The chain recombines TRBV19 with TRBJ2-5, with 9 bases fitting TRBD2. The CDR3 is made up of 15 amino acids. In germline, CDR1 is LNHDA, CDR2 SQIVND (reference sequence). V lost 6 bases, J lost 5 bases, and 10 bases stayed unmatched. The CDR3 spells CASRSAAGGWETQYF. The CDR3 region has the DNA TGTGCCAGTAGATCCGCGGCGGGAGGGTGGGAGACCCAGTACTTC.

This chain's CDR3 is CASITSGSGADTQYF. For the CDR3, the DNA is TGTGCCAGCATTACCAGCGGGAGCGGGGCAGATACGCAGTATTTT. V and J are TRBV2 and TRBJ2-3; 8 nucleotides agree with TRBD2. The trim removed 7 bases at V and 4 bases at J, leaving 10 bases unmatched. This CDR3 region has 15 residues. From germline, CDR1 is SNHLY and CDR2 FYNNEI. Looking up the rest from reference TRBV2 and TRBJ2-3 gives the full variable domain: EPEVTQTPSHQVTQMGQEVILRCVPISNHLYFYWYRQILGQKVEFLVSFYNNEISEKSEIFDDQFSVERPDGSNFTLKIRSTKLEDSAMYFCASITSGSGADTQYFGPGTRLTVL.

V gene TRBV2 combines with J gene TRBJ2-2, with a possible D match to TRBD1 (5 bases). The germline CDR1 and CDR2 sequences are SNHLY and FYNNEI. V was cut by 10 bases and J by 1 base, with 13 bases left in between. The CDR3 sequence is 14 residues long. The CDR3 sequence: CATLPTGNTGELFF. The CDR3 nucleotides read TGTGCCACATTACCTACAGGGAACACCGGGGAGCTGTTTTTT.

This clone was detected only a few times. The genes are TRBV7-9 and TRBJ1-2; D remains ambiguous. Trimming took 5 bases from V and 0 from J, leaving 16 bases between them. Germline assignment: CDR1 SEHNR and CDR2 FQNEAQ (reference sequence). The CDR3 runs 16 residues. CDR3 amino acids: CASSPPEAGANYGYTF. CDR3 nucleotide sequence: TGTGCCAGCAGCCCCCCCGAGGCGGGAGCTAACTATGGCTACACCTTC.

By its share, this clone is medium-sized. This CDR3 is CASSQASGRIDNEQFF. The CDR3 DNA follows: TGTGCCAGCAGCCAAGCCAGCGGGAGAATCGACAATGAGCAGTTCTTC. V gene TRBV14 combines with J gene TRBJ2-1, with TRBD2 identical over 8 bases. CDR3 length equals 16 residues. The J segment lost 5 bases and the V segment lost 1 base, leaving 7 bases of the junction unmatched. CDR1 and CDR2 (germline): SGHDN, FVKESK.

The rearrangement joins TRBV27 to TRBJ2-3, with a weak D call TRBD1 (6 bases). Trimming removed 5 bases at V and 6 bases at J, with 12 bases between. Germline V gives CDR1 MNHEY, CDR2 SMNVEV (reference sequence). This CDR3 spans 13 amino acids. CDR3 sequence (DNA): TGTGCCAGCAGTCGACAGGTACGGGATACGCAGTATTTT. Protein: CASSRQVRDTQYF.

The gene calls are TRBV27 and TRBJ1-2; 10 bases map to TRBD1. The V segment lost 7 bases and the J segment 8 bases; nucleotides outside the gene matches: 10. The CDR3 has 14 residues. The germline CDR1 and CDR2 sequences are MNHEY and SMNVEV (reference sequence). CDR3 sequence: CASTARGTGDGYTF. In nucleotides, the CDR3 is TGTGCCAGCACCGCCAGGGGGACAGGGGACGGCTACACCTTC.

This clone is a singleton in its sample. This sequence joins TRBV28 and TRBJ2-5; 10 nucleotides agree with TRBD1. Trimming at V came to 3 bases and at J to 11 bases, leaving 9 bases not matched to a gene. Germline CDR1 reads MDHEN; CDR2 reads SYDVKM. The CDR3 totals 14 residues. Here the CDR3 DNA reads TGTGCCAGCAGTTTCCTGGGACAGGGGAAGGAGCAGTACTTC. It yields the protein CASSFLGQGKEQYF. Full variable domain (missing parts from reference TRBV28 and TRBJ2-5): DVKVTQSSRYLVKRTGEKVFLECVQDMDHENMFWYRQDPGLGLRLIYFSYDVKMKEKGDIPEGYSVSREKKERFSLILESASTNQTSMYLCASSFLGQGKEQYFGPGTRLLVL.

J is TRBJ2-1 and V is TRBV9; D is undetermined. Per the germline V gene, CDR1 is SGDLS and CDR2 is YYNGEE. This CDR3 contains 16 residues. The germline V and J ends were trimmed by 1 base and 5 bases, with 16 bases remaining between them. The CDR3 bases are TGTGCCAGCAGCGTATTTCACGGAGCCGTCCACAATGAGCAGTTCTTC. Translation gives CASSVFHGAVHNEQFF.

This clone has a single count. This chain joins TRBV7-8 and TRBJ2-7, with 13 bases that match TRBD2. This CDR3 spans 17 amino acids. J gave up 7 bases and V 0 bases, and 9 bases lay outside the gene matches. Germline V gene sequence: CDR1 SGHVS, CDR2 FQNEAQ. The CDR3 coding sequence is TGTGCCAGCAGCTTAGCCTCCGGGACTAGCGGGATAAATGAGCAGTACGTC. It specifies CASSLASGTSGINEQYV.

The genes are TRBV27 and TRBJ1-1; 8 bases line up with TRBD1. The CDR3 runs 15 residues. Trimming at V came to 5 bases and at J to 0 bases, leaving 5 bases not matched to a gene. The V gene's germline CDR1 is MNHEY and CDR2 SMNVEV (reference sequence). This CDR3 reads CASSPRQGMNTEAFF. In DNA, the CDR3 is TGTGCCAGCAGTCCTCGACAGGGGATGAACACTGAAGCTTTCTTT.